The source of this T cell receptor beta chain is a study of Graves' ophthalmopathy and Graves' hyperthyroidism. Hyperthyroidism patients were newly diagnosed, ill under 2 months, and aged 18 to 65 years. RNA transcripts provided the template for amplifying TCR beta CDR3 regions. Scientists carried out first-round RT-PCR using HTBI primers and then a second-round multiplex PCR. TCRdb re-derived calls from the multiplex PCR reads in MiXCR, one entry per CDR3 protein. This table holds some 410,000 distinct CDR3 sequences, around 20% found once. Germline-derived CDR1 and CDR2 are MNHEY and SVGAGI. The CDR3 runs to 15 residues. This clonotype was counted between two and nine times. The junction does not match germline at one end; this may be a read error.

The sample taken for sequencing was peripheral blood. The chain joins TRBV6-5 to TRBJ2-4; 10 bases fit TRBD1. The sequence came from a young woman with stable Graves' hyperthyroidism. In DNA form, the CDR3 reads TGTGCCAGCAGTTCGACAGGGGGCTTTAAAAACATTAAGTACTTC. Its translation is CASSSTGGFKNIKYF.